The subject of this entry is one T cell receptor beta chain. The sample comes from a study of blood T cell repertoires in COVID-19. As for the study in general: Collection of acute and convalescent COVID-19 samples took place in the United States, Italy and Spain. PBMCs, B-cell-depleted T cells, or T cells were the source of the cDNA or gDNA that made up the material.

Per the original data handling: For nucleated cells, counts were estimated from reference gene primer amplification. Measured with immunoSEQ multiplex PCR; TCRdb has only the in-frame clones, and not every one. V, J and clone size derive from that table, while D and trimming were established from the DNA sequence. The sample has around 100,000 clones; around 87% are singletons. Looked up from germline, CDR1 is WNHNN and CDR2 is SYGVQD (reference sequence). With V trimmed by 0 bases and J by 9 bases, 10 bases remained unmatched. The CDR3 has 16 amino acids. This receptor was obtained from an elderly woman with acute or convalescent COVID-19. The sequencing input was peripheral blood. V usage is TRBV10-1 and J usage is TRBJ2-1; 8 nucleotides align to TRBD1. The CDR3 loop reads CASSESRTGRLAEQFF. The CDR3 nucleotides are TGCGCCAGCAGTGAGTCAAGGACAGGGAGGCTCGCTGAGCAGTTCTTC.